A single sample is the source of the 17 T cell receptor beta chains below, sequenced in a study of blood T cell repertoires in COVID-19. Sequenced by immunoSEQ multiplex PCR; TCRdb stores in-frame clones only, minus some. This sample has around 130,000 clones; 70% to 85% occur once, and the top ten carry 10% to 15%. The material sequenced was peripheral blood. These receptors all stem from a woman aged 55-69 years with acute or convalescent COVID-19.

CDR3 sequence (DNA): TGTGCCAGCAGCTTAAGGGGACAAGGGGCCCCTGATGGAGATACGCAGTATTTT. This codes for CASSLRGQGAPDGDTQYF. The V gene is TRBV7-3, the J gene TRBJ2-3; possibly TRBD1 for D (6 bases). The CDR3 sequence is 18 residues long. V lost 1 base and J lost 5, with 22 bases in between. Germline V lookup: CDR1 SGHTA, CDR2 FQGTGA.

J is TRBJ1-1 and V is TRBV6-5; 9 bases line up with TRBD1. The CDR3 has 13 residues. Germline CDR1 MNHEY, CDR2 SVGAGI. The V and J ends lost 8 bases and 3 bases, in that order; junction bases with no gene match: 4. CDR3 DNA sequence: TGTGCCAGCGGGGACAGGGTCCACACTGAAGCTTTCTTT. Translated, it gives CASGDRVHTEAFF.

This chain uses TRBV11-1 with TRBJ2-7, with D perhaps TRBD2 (6 bases). This CDR3 region has 14 residues. Germline loops: CDR1 SGHAT, CDR2 FQDESV (reference sequence). The V end lost 5 bases, the J end lost 6 bases, and 17 bases lay between the germline ends. CDR3 DNA sequence: TGTGCCAGCAGCCTCTCGGGGGTCCGGGGCGAGCAGTACGTC. Protein sequence: CASSLSGVRGEQYV.

This sequence joins TRBV10-3 and TRBJ1-3; TRBD1 might be the D (5 bases). CDR1 is ENHRY and CDR2 is SYGVKD in the germline V gene. This CDR3 comprises 13 residues. With 6 bases removed from V and 2 bases from J, the gap between germline ends came to 8 bases. CDR3 nucleotide sequence: TGTGCCATCAGGGGGGGGACTGGAAACACCATATATTTT. It is translated as CAIRGGTGNTIYF.

The rearrangement uses TRBV5-1 and TRBJ2-7, with D maybe TRBD1 (6 bases). Germline CDR1 reads SGHRS; CDR2 reads YFSETQ. The CDR3 totals 17 residues. V gave up 4 bases and J gave up 2 bases, with 22 bases separating them. The CDR3 DNA sequence: TGCGCCAGCAGCCTGGAAACGGATCTGGACAGTACCTACGAGCAGTACTTC. Its translation is CASSLETDLDSTYEQYF. The variable domain in full, completed from reference TRBV5-1 and TRBJ2-7, reads KAGVTQTPRYLIKTRGQQVTLSCSPISGHRSVSWYQQTPGQGLQFLFEYFSETQRNKGNFPGRFSGRQFSNSRSEMNVSTLELGDSALYLCASSLETDLDSTYEQYFGPGTRLTVT.

The V and J genes are TRBV19 and TRBJ1-1; 7 bases line up with TRBD1. V shed 5 bases, J shed 8 bases, and the junction held 14 bases outside the gene matches. Germline assignment: CDR1 LNHDA and CDR2 SQIVND (reference sequence). The CDR3 loop spans 15 amino acids. As DNA, the CDR3 is TGTGCCAGTAGTTCCCCGGGACAGCTAATTCGGGAAGCTTTCTTT. This encodes CASSSPGQLIREAFF. Full variable domain (remainder filled in from reference TRBV19 and TRBJ1-1): DGGITQSPKYLFRKEGQNVTLSCEQNLNHDAMYWYRQDPGQGLRLIYYSQIVNDFQKGDIAEGYSVSREKKESFPLTVTSAQKNPTAFYLCASSSPGQLIREAFFGQGTRLTVV.

The rearrangement links TRBV5-1 to TRBJ2-7, with D perhaps matching TRBD2 (5 bases). The V gene's germline CDR1 is SGHRS and CDR2 YFSETQ. With 0 bases removed from V and 5 bases from J, the gap between germline ends came to 9 bases. The CDR3 covers 13 residues. The CDR3 region has the DNA TGCGCCAGCAGCTTGGGCCCCGGGAACGAGCAGTACTTC. This translates into CASSLGPGNEQYF.

J is TRBJ1-4 and V is TRBV5-5, with a tentative D call TRBD1 (5 bases). Trimming left V 2 bases short and J 4 bases short, with 12 bases between. CDR3 length: 15 residues. Per germline, CDR1 SGHKS and CDR2 YYEKEE (reference sequence). CDR3 nucleotides: TGTGCCAGCAGCTTACAATCAGGGCATAATGAAAAACTGTTTTTT. Its protein product is CASSLQSGHNEKLFF. The entire variable domain, with the rest obtained from reference TRBV5-5 and TRBJ1-4, is as follows: DAGVTQSPTHLIKTRGQQVTLRCSPISGHKSVSWYQQVLGQGPQFIFQYYEKEERGRGNFPDRFSARQFPNYSSELNVNALLLGDSALYLCASSLQSGHNEKLFFGSGTQLSVL.

The chain couples TRBV7-9 to TRBJ2-2; D remains unclear. V was pared by 5 bases and J by 4 bases, with 17 bases between. This CDR3 is 16 amino acids long. Looked up from germline, CDR1 is SEHNR and CDR2 is FQNEAQ (reference sequence). The CDR3 protein is CASSRIQSTATGELFF. CDR3 in DNA: TGTGCCAGCAGCCGCATCCAGTCAACAGCCACCGGGGAGCTGTTTTTT.

The rearrangement uses TRBV5-6 and TRBJ1-1, with D tentatively TRBD1 (5 bases). Germline loops: CDR1 SGHDT, CDR2 YYEEEE. The CDR3 totals 15 residues. The V end was cut by 2 bases, the J end by 5 bases, with 16 bases between. CDR3 region: CASSLIRGFGTEAFF. CDR3 sequence (DNA): TGTGCCAGCAGCTTAATTAGGGGATTCGGAACTGAAGCTTTCTTT.

The sample holds one count of this clone. The V and J genes are TRBV4-1 and TRBJ1-1; D gene ambiguous. This CDR3 spans 18 amino acids. Trimming stripped 2 bases from V and 3 bases from J, with 22 bases between. Germline V gives CDR1 MGHRA, CDR2 YSYEKL. This CDR3 is CASSQNKLGGAEDTEAFF. The CDR3 coding sequence is TGCGCCAGCAGCCAAAACAAGTTAGGTGGAGCAGAGGACACTGAAGCTTTCTTT.

The genes are TRBV5-4 and TRBJ1-5; TRBD1 matches 7 bases. The germline gives CDR1 SGHNT, CDR2 YYREEE (reference sequence). V trimming: 0 bases; J trimming: 1 base; junction bases outside the gene matches: 1. The CDR3 length is 15 residues. The CDR3 loop reads CASSLGGGSNQPQHF. The CDR3 DNA sequence: TGTGCCAGCAGCTTGGGAGGGGGCAGCAATCAGCCCCAGCATTTT.

The genes are TRBV11-2 and TRBJ2-1; no clear D. The V and J ends lost 1 base and 9 bases respectively, with 16 bases between them. Germline CDR1 reads SGHAT; CDR2 reads FQNNGV. The CDR3 totals 15 residues. The CDR3 here is CASSLVPAGSTEQFF. As DNA, the CDR3 is TGTGCCAGCAGCTTAGTCCCCGCAGGTTCGACTGAGCAGTTCTTC.

This clone is a singleton in its sample. The chain combines TRBV24-1 with TRBJ2-2; D is undetermined. Looked up from germline, CDR1 is KGHDR and CDR2 is SFDVKD. V lost 9 bases, J lost 5 bases, and 6 bases lay in between. The CDR3 is 11 amino acids. The CDR3 coding sequence is TGTGCCACCTCCGGGACCGGGGAGCTGTTTTTT. Translating it yields CATSGTGELFF.

This chain links TRBV18 with TRBJ2-7; TRBD1 aligns across 7 bases. Trimming removed 2 bases from V and 2 bases from J; junction bases left unmatched: 3. The germline gives CDR1 KGHSH, CDR2 LQKENI. CDR3 length equals 14 residues. DNA of the CDR3: TGTGCCAGCTCACCATCGGGACAGCCCTACGAGCAGTACGTC. It translates to CASSPSGQPYEQYV.

The rearrangement joins TRBV3-1 (or the pseudogene TRBV3-2) to TRBJ2-5; TRBD2 agrees at 12 bases. The V gene's germline CDR1 is LGHDT and CDR2 YNNKEL (reference sequence). Trimming at V came to 1 base and at J to 6 bases, leaving 3 bases not matched to a gene. The CDR3 runs 15 residues. CDR3 in DNA: TGTGCCAGCAGCCAAGCTAGCGGGGGGGCTAAGACCCAGTACTTC. Its translation is CASSQASGGAKTQYF.

The V and J genes are TRBV20-1 and TRBJ2-5; TRBD2 is a possible D gene (6 bases). CDR3 size: 11 residues. Trimming removed 5 bases from V and 7 bases from J, with 11 bases in between. CDR1 is DFQATT and CDR2 is SNEGSKA in the germline V gene (reference sequence). Written as DNA, the CDR3 is TGCAGTGCTTCGGGACTCATGACCCAGTACTTC. It specifies CSASGLMTQYF.